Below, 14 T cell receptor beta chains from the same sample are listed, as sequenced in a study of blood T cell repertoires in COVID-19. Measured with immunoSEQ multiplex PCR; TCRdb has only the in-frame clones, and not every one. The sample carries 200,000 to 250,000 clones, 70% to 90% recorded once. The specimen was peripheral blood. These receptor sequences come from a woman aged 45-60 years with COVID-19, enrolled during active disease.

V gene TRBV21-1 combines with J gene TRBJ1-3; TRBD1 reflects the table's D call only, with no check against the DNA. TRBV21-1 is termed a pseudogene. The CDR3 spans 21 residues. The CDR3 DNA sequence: TGTGCCAGCAGCATAGAATGTGGAGGGGGCCTTACTGGGGTCTCTGGAAACACCATATATTTT. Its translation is CASSIECGGGLTGVSGNTIYF.

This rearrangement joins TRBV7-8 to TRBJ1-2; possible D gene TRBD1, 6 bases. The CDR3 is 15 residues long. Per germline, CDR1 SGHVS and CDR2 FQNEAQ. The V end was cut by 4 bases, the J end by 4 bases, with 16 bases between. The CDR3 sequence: CASSYHRVNSYGYTF. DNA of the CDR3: TGTGCCAGCAGCTATCACAGGGTGAATTCCTATGGCTACACCTTC.

This CDR3 is CASSAGTSGAATQYF. CDR3 coding DNA: TGCGCCAGCAGCGCCGGGACTAGCGGGGCGGCTACGCAGTATTTT. The V call is TRBV5-1, the J call TRBJ2-3; the match to TRBD2 covers 13 bases. The CDR3 is made up of 15 amino acids. The junction had 7 bases not matched to a gene; V was cut back by 4 bases and J by 8 bases. CDR1 and CDR2 from the germline V gene are SGHRS and YFSETQ.

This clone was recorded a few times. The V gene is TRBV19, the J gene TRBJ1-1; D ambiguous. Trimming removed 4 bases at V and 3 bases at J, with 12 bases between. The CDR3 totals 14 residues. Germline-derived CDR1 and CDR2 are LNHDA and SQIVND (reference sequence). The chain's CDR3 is CASSTHGRDTEAFF. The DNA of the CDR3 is TGTGCCAGTAGTACCCACGGGCGGGACACTGAAGCTTTCTTT. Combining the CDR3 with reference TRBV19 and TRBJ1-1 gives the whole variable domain DGGITQSPKYLFRKEGQNVTLSCEQNLNHDAMYWYRQDPGQGLRLIYYSQIVNDFQKGDIAEGYSVSREKKESFPLTVTSAQKNPTAFYLCASSTHGRDTEAFFGQGTRLTVV.

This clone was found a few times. The CDR3 sequence: CASKRDSHNYGYTF. The CDR3, as DNA: TGTGCCAGCAAAAGGGACAGTCATAACTATGGCTACACCTTC. The genes are TRBV2 and TRBJ1-2; 7 bases align to TRBD1. V was pared by 7 bases and J by 1 base, with 6 bases of the junction left unmatched. Germline CDR1 and CDR2: SNHLY and FYNNEI. The CDR3 is 14 residues long. The complete variable domain, with remaining parts taken from reference TRBV2 and TRBJ1-2, reads EPEVTQTPSHQVTQMGQEVILRCVPISNHLYFYWYRQILGQKVEFLVSFYNNEISEKSEIFDDQFSVERPDGSNFTLKIRSTKLEDSAMYFCASKRDSHNYGYTFGSGTRLTVV.

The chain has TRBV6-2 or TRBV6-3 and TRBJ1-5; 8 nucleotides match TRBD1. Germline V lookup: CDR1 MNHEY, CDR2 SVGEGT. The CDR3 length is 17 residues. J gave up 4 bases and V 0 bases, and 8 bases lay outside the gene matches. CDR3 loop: CASSYSTGTGINQPQHF. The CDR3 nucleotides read TGTGCCAGCAGTTACTCCACCGGGACAGGAATAAATCAGCCCCAGCATTTT.

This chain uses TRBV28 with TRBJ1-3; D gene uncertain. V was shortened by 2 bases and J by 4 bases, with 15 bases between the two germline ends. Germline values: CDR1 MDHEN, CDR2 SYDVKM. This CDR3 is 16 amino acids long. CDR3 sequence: CASSLLNLDSGNTIYF. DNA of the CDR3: TGTGCCAGCAGTTTACTAAACCTGGACTCCGGAAACACCATATATTTT. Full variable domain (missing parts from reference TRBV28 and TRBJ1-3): DVKVTQSSRYLVKRTGEKVFLECVQDMDHENMFWYRQDPGLGLRLIYFSYDVKMKEKGDIPEGYSVSREKKERFSLILESASTNQTSMYLCASSLLNLDSGNTIYFGEGSWLTVV.

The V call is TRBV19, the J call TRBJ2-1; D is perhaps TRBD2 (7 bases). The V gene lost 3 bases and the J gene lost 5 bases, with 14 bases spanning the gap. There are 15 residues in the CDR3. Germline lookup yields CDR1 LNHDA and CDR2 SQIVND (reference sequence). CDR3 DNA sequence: TGTGCCAGTAGTATGTTCGCGGGGGCCAACAATGAGCAGTTCTTC. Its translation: CASSMFAGANNEQFF.

The CDR3 sequence is CASSKELGPTFGEQYV. The DNA for the CDR3 is TGTGCCAGCAGCAAAGAATTGGGGCCGACTTTCGGCGAGCAGTACGTC. The chain combines TRBV21-1 with TRBJ2-7; the table gives TRBD1 as D, unverified against the DNA. TRBV21-1 has pseudogene status. The length of the CDR3 is 16 residues.

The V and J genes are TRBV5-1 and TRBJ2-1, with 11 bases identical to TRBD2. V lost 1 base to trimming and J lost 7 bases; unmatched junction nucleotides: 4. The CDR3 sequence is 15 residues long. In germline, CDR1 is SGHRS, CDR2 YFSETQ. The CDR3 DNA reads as TGCGCCAGCAGCTTGAATAGCGGGGGGGCAAATGAGCAGTTCTTC. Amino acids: CASSLNSGGANEQFF.

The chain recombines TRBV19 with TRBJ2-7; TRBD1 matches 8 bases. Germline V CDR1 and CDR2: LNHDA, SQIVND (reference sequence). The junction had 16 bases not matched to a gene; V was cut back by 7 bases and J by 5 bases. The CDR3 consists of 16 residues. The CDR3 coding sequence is TGTGCCAGTACCCACATGTACGGACAGGGTACCGACGAGCAGTACTTC. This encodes CASTHMYGQGTDEQYF.

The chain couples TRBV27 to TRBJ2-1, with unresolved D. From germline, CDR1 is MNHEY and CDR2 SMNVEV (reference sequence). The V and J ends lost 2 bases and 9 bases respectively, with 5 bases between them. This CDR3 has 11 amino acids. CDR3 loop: CASSLHGEQFF. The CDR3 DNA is TGTGCCAGCAGTTTACACGGTGAGCAGTTCTTC.

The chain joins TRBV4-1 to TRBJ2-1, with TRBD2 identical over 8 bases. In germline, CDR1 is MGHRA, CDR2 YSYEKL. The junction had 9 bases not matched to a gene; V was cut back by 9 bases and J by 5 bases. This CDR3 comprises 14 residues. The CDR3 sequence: CASYGGDGDNEQFF. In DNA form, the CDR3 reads TGCGCCAGTTACGGGGGGGATGGTGACAATGAGCAGTTCTTC.

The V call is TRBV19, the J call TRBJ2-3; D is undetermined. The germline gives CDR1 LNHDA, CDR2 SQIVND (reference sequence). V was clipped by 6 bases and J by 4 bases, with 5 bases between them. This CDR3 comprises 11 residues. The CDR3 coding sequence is TGTGCCAGTAGGTCGGCAGATACGCAGTATTTT. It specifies CASRSADTQYF.